The 10 T cell receptor beta chains in this list originate from one sample, sequenced in a study of shared clonotypes between healthy human individuals. Here immunoSEQ multiplex PCR was the method, and the copy in TCRdb shows in-frame clones only, minus some. The table lists 1.5 million to 1.9 million clones, 98% of them singletons, with roughly 0.45% in the top ten. Material: naive CD4+ T cells sorted from blood. Subset indicated: CD45RA+ positively selected. These receptors were taken from a man between 25 and 39 years old in good health.

The gene calls are TRBV19 and TRBJ2-3, with TRBD2 identical over 7 bases. Trimming took 9 bases from V and 7 from J; bases not matched to a gene: 16. There are 15 residues in the CDR3. Per germline, CDR1 LNHDA and CDR2 SQIVND (reference sequence). CDR3 in DNA: TGTGCCAGCTGCGTAGGAGCGGGGAGCCGGAATACGCAGTATTTT. Translation: CASCVGAGSRNTQYF. Drawing the rest from reference TRBV19 and TRBJ2-3, the complete variable domain is DGGITQSPKYLFRKEGQNVTLSCEQNLNHDAMYWYRQDPGQGLRLIYYSQIVNDFQKGDIAEGYSVSREKKESFPLTVTSAQKNPTAFYLCASCVGAGSRNTQYFGPGTRLTVL.

This CDR3 reads CASSRNPDRGPYNEQFF. Here the CDR3 DNA reads TGTGCCAGCAGCCGGAATCCTGACAGGGGTCCCTACAATGAGCAGTTCTTC. The genes are TRBV5-6 and TRBJ2-1; 8 bases agree with TRBD1. V was clipped by 4 bases and J by 2 bases; unmatched bases: 11. This CDR3 region has 17 residues. Germline-derived CDR1 and CDR2 are SGHDT and YYEEEE.

Comments on this clone: In the same sample, other DNA sequences code for this CDR3. The chain recombines TRBV9 with TRBJ1-5; no firm D call. The CDR3 loop spans 13 amino acids. V was trimmed by 2 bases and J by 0 bases, leaving 3 bases between them. Germline loops: CDR1 SGDLS, CDR2 YYNGEE. The CDR3 sequence: CASSVSSNQPQHF. The CDR3 nucleotides are TGTGCCAGCAGCGTCTCTAGCAATCAGCCCCAGCATTTT.

About this clone itself: In the same sample, other DNA sequences code for this CDR3. The chain has TRBV5-1 and TRBJ2-1; 7 bases are shared with TRBD2. J lost 3 bases, V lost 0 bases, and 3 bases had no gene match. The CDR3 length is 15 residues. CDR1 is SGHRS, CDR2 YFSETQ, per germline. Here the CDR3 reads CASSLGLADYNEQFF. The CDR3 nucleotides are TGCGCCAGCAGCTTGGGGCTAGCGGACTACAATGAGCAGTTCTTC. The complete variable domain, with remaining parts taken from reference TRBV5-1 and TRBJ2-1, reads KAGVTQTPRYLIKTRGQQVTLSCSPISGHRSVSWYQQTPGQGLQFLFEYFSETQRNKGNFPGRFSGRQFSNSRSEMNVSTLELGDSALYLCASSLGLADYNEQFFGPGTRLTVL.

The V call is TRBV9, the J call TRBJ2-4, with TRBD2 matching over 10 bases. J lost 7 bases, V lost 3 bases, and 10 bases had no gene match. Germline lookup yields CDR1 SGDLS and CDR2 YYNGEE. This CDR3 is 16 amino acids long. The CDR3 here is CASSELAGAPGNIQYF. CDR3 in DNA: TGTGCCAGCAGCGAGCTAGCGGGAGCCCCGGGGAACATTCAGTACTTC.

The rearrangement joins TRBV9 to TRBJ1-2, with TRBD1 identical over 7 bases. Looked up from germline, CDR1 is SGDLS and CDR2 is YYNGEE. The V segment lost 0 bases and the J segment 0 bases; nucleotides outside the gene matches: 5. This CDR3 is 16 amino acids long. CDR3 DNA: TGTGCCAGCAGCGTAGCTCGAGGGACAGCTAACTATGGCTACACCTTC. Translated, it gives CASSVARGTANYGYTF.

The rearrangement joins TRBV7-2 to TRBJ2-5; D unresolved. CDR3 length equals 14 residues. Germline V gene lookup returns CDR1 SGHTA and CDR2 FQGNSA. V gave up 1 base and J gave up 4 bases, with 10 bases separating them. The chain's CDR3 is CASSLDAHVETQYF. In nucleotides, the CDR3 is TGTGCCAGCAGCTTAGATGCCCACGTAGAGACCCAGTACTTC.

The V call is TRBV7-8, the J call TRBJ2-7; 7 nucleotides align to TRBD1. Germline V gene data show CDR1 as SGHVS and CDR2 as FQNEAQ. With 5 bases clipped from V and 11 bases from J, the junction kept 12 bases outside the gene matches. The CDR3 covers 13 residues. CDR3 coding DNA: TGTGCCAGCAGCGTAGGTAGGGGGCTGAGGGAGTACTTC. Its translation is CASSVGRGLREYF. Full variable domain (remainder filled in from reference TRBV7-8 and TRBJ2-7): GAGVSQSPRYKVAKRGQDVALRCDPISGHVSLFWYQQALGQGPEFLTYFQNEAQLDKSGLPSDRFFAERPEGSVSTLKIQRTQQEDSAVYLCASSVGRGLREYFGPGTRLTVT.

The chain couples TRBV7-2 to TRBJ2-5; 11 positions match TRBD1. The germline V gene encodes CDR1 SGHTA and CDR2 FQGNSA. This CDR3 region has 18 residues. Trimming took 1 base from V and 5 from J; bases not matched to a gene: 12. In nucleotides, the CDR3 is TGTGCCAGCAGCTTAGGACGGACAGGGGGCATTGGTTCGGAGACCCAGTACTTC. Its protein is CASSLGRTGGIGSETQYF.

The genes are TRBV7-2 and TRBJ2-7; D possibly corresponds to TRBD2 (7 bases). CDR1 is SGHTA, CDR2 FQGNSA, per germline. CDR3 length: 13 residues. V was cut by 4 bases and J by 3 bases, with 10 bases left in between. CDR3 in amino acids: CASSYRGGYEQYF. The CDR3 DNA sequence: TGTGCCAGCAGCTATAGGGGGGGCTACGAGCAGTACTTC.